The 3 T cell receptor beta chains below were found in one sample sequenced in a study of OX40 agonist ivuxolimab in advanced cancers. Profiled with immunoSEQ multiplex PCR; TCRdb holds only in-frame clones, not every one. The sample consists of 30,000 to 35,000 clones, 70% to 85% of them appearing once. The starting material was CD4+ or CD8+ T cells sorted from blood, obtained in a trial of the OX40 agonist ivuxolimab. Source of these receptors: an adult with an advanced solid tumor such as melanoma, head and neck, liver or kidney cancer.

V is TRBV2 and J is TRBJ1-5; D remains ambiguous. The CDR3 consists of 13 residues. The V end was cut by 6 bases, the J end by 7 bases, with 13 bases between. Germline-derived CDR1 and CDR2 are SNHLY and FYNNEI. CDR3 amino acids: CASRPESGQPQHF. In nucleotides, the CDR3 is TGTGCCAGCAGGCCGGAATCGGGGCAGCCCCAGCATTTT.

V usage is TRBV7-8 and J usage is TRBJ2-7, with D possibly being TRBD1 (5 bases). CDR3 length: 14 amino acids. V lost 5 bases to trimming and J lost 2 bases, with 13 bases between them. Germline V gene sequence: CDR1 SGHVS, CDR2 FQNEAQ. This CDR3 reads CASSPLSTAYEQYF. CDR3 DNA: TGTGCCAGCAGCCCCCTATCGACAGCCTACGAGCAGTACTTC. Full variable domain (missing parts from reference TRBV7-8 and TRBJ2-7): GAGVSQSPRYKVAKRGQDVALRCDPISGHVSLFWYQQALGQGPEFLTYFQNEAQLDKSGLPSDRFFAERPEGSVSTLKIQRTQQEDSAVYLCASSPLSTAYEQYFGPGTRLTVT.

This sequence joins TRBV10-1 and TRBJ1-1; weak D call: TRBD1 (6 bases). Germline V lookup: CDR1 WNHNN, CDR2 SYGVQD (reference sequence). V lost 6 bases and J lost 1, with 9 bases in between. The CDR3 has 13 amino acids. CDR3 protein: CASSQGQNTEAFF. In DNA form, the CDR3 reads TGCGCCAGCAGCCAGGGACAGAACACTGAAGCTTTCTTT.